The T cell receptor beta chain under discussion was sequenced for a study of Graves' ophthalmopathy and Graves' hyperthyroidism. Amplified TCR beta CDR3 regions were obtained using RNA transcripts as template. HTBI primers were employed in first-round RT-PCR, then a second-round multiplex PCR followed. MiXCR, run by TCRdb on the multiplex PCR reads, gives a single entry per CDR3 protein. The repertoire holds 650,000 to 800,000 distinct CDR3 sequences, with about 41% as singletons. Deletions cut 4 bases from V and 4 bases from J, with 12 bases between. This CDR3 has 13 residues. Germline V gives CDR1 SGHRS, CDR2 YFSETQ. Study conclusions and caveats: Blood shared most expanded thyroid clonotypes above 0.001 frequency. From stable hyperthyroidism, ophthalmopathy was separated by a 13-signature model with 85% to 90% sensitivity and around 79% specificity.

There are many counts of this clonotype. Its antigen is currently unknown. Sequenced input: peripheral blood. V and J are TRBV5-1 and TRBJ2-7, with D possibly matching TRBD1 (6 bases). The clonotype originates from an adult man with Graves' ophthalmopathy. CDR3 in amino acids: CASSPATGYEQYF. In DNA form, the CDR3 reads TGCGCCAGCAGCCCAGCCACAGGGTACGAGCAGTACTTC.